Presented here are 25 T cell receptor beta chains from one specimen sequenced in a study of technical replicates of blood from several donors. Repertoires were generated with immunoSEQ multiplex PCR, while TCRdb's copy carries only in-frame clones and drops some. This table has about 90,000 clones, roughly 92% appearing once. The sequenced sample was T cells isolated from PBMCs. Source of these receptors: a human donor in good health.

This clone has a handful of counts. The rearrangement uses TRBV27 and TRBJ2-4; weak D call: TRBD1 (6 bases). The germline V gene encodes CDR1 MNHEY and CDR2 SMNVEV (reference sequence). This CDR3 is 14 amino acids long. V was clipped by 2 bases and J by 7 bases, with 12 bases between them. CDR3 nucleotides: TGTGCCAGCAGTTTAGCGGTAGGGGGTAACATTCAGTACTTC. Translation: CASSLAVGGNIQYF.

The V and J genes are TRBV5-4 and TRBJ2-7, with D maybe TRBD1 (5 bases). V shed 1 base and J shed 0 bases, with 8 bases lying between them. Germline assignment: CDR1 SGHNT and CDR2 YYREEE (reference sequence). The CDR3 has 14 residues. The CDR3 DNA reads TGTGCCAGCAGCTTGACAGGTAACTCCTACGAGCAGTACTTC. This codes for CASSLTGNSYEQYF.

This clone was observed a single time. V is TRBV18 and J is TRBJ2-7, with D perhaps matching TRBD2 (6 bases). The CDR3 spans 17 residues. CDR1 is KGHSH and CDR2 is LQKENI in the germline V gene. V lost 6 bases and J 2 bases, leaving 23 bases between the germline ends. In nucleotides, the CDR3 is TGTGCCAGCTCCCTAGCGATGCAGGGTACCCTTACCTACGAGCAGTACTTC. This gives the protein CASSLAMQGTLTYEQYF. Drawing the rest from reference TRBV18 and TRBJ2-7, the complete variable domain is NAGVMQNPRHLVRRRGQEARLRCSPMKGHSHVYWYRQLPEEGLKFMVYLQKENIIDESGMPKERFSAEFPKEGPSILRIQQVVRGDSAAYFCASSLAMQGTLTYEQYFGPGTRLTVT.

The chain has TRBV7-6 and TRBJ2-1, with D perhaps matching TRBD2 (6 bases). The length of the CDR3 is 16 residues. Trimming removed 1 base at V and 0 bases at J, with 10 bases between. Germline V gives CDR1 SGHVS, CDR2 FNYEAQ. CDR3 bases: TGTGCCAGCAGCTTAGGATGGCGGGGCTCCTACAATGAGCAGTTCTTC. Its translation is CASSLGWRGSYNEQFF.

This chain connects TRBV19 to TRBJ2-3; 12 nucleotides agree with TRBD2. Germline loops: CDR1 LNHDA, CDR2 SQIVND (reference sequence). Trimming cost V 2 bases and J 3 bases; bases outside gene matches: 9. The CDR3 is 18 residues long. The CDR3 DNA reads TGTGCCAGTAGTATACTGCACCTAGCGGGAGGGCCGACAGATACGCAGTATTTT. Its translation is CASSILHLAGGPTDTQYF.

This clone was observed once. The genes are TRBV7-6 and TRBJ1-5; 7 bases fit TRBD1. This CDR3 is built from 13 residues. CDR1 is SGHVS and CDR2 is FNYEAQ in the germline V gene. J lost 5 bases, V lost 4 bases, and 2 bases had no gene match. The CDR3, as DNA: TGTGCCAGCAGCTGGGACAGCTATCAGCCCCAGCATTTT. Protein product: CASSWDSYQPQHF.

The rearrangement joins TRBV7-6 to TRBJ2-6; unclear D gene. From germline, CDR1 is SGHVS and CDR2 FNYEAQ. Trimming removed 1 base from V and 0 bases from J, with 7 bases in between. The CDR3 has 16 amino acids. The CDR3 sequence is CASSLGAISGANVLTF. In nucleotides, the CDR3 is TGTGCCAGCAGCTTAGGGGCCATCTCTGGGGCCAACGTCCTGACTTTC. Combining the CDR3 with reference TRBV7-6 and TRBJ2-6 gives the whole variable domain GAGVSQSPRYKVTKRGQDVALRCDPISGHVSLYWYRQALGQGPEFLTYFNYEAQQDKSGLPNDRFSAERPEGSISTLTIQRTEQRDSAMYRCASSLGAISGANVLTFGAGSRLTVL.

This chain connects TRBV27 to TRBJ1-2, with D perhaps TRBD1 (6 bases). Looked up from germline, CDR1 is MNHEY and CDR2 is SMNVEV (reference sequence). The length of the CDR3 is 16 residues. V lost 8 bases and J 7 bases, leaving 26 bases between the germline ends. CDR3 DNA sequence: TGTGCCAGCTCGCCCGATAGGGGGGGGCTGAGTGGTGGCTACACCTTC. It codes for CASSPDRGGLSGGYTF.

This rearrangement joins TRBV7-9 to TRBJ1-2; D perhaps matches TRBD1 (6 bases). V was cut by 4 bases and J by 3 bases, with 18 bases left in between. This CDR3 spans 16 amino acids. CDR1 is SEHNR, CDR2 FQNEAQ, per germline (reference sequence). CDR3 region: CASSSKTPGADYGYTF. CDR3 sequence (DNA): TGTGCCAGCAGCTCCAAGACCCCAGGGGCGGACTATGGCTACACCTTC.

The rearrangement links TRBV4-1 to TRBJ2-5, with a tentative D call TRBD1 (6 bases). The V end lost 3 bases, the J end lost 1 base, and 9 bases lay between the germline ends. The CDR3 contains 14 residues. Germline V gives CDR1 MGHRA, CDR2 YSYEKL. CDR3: CASSQSDSQETQYF. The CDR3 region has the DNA TGCGCCAGCAGCCAGTCGGACAGCCAAGAGACCCAGTACTTC.

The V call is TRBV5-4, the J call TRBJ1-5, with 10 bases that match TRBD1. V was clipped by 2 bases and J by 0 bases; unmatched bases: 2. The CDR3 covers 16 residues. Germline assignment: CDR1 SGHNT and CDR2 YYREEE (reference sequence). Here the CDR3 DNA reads TGTGCCAGCAGCTTCGGGACAGGGGCTAGCAATCAGCCCCAGCATTTT. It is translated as CASSFGTGASNQPQHF.

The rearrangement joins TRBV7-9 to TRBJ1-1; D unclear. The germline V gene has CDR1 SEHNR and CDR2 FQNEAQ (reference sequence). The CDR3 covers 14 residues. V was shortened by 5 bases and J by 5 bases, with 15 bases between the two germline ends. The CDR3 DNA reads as TGTGCCAGCAGCGAAGCGCGCGGGTGGACTGAAGCTTTCTTT. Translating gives CASSEARGWTEAFF.

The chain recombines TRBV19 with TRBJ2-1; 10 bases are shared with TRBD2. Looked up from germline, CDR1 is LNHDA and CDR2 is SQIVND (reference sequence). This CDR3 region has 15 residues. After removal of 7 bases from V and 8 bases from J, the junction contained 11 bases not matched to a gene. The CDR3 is CASKPMSGGAYEQFF. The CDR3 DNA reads TGTGCCAGTAAGCCGATGAGCGGGGGGGCCTATGAGCAGTTCTTC.

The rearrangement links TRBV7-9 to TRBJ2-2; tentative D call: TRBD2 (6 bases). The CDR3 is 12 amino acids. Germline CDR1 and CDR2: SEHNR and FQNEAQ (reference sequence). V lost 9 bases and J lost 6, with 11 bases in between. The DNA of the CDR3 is TGTGCCAGGGAAACGGGAGCCGGGGAGCTGTTTTTT. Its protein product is CARETGAGELFF.

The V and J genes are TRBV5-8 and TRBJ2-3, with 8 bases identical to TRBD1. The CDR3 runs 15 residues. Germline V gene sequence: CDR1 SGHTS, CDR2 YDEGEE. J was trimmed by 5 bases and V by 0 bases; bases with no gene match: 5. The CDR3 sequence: CASSLVTGGIDTQYF. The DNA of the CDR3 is TGTGCCAGCAGCTTGGTCACAGGGGGGATAGATACGCAGTATTTT.

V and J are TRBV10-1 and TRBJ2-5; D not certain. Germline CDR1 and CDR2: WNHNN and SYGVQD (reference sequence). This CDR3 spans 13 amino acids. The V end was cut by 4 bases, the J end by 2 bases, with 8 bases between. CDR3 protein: CASSGSKQETQYF. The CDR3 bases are TGCGCCAGCAGTGGTAGCAAACAAGAGACCCAGTACTTC.

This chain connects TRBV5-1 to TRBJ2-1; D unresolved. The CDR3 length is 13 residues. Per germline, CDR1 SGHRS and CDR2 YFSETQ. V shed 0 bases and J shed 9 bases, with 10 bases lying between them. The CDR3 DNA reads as TGCGCCAGCAGCTTGGAGGCAGACACTGAGCAGTTCTTC. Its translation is CASSLEADTEQFF. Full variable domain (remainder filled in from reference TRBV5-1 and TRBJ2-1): KAGVTQTPRYLIKTRGQQVTLSCSPISGHRSVSWYQQTPGQGLQFLFEYFSETQRNKGNFPGRFSGRQFSNSRSEMNVSTLELGDSALYLCASSLEADTEQFFGPGTRLTVL.

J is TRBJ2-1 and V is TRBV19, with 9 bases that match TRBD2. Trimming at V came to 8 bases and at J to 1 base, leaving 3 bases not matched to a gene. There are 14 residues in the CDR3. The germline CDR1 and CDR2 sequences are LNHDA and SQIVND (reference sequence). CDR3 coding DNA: TGTGCCAGTCGAGCGGGGGGTTCCTACAATGAGCAGTTCTTC. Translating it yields CASRAGGSYNEQFF.

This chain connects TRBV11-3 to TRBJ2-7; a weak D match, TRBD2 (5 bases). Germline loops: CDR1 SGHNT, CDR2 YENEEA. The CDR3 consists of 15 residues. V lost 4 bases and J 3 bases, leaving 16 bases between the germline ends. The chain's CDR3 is CASSSPASSGYEQYF. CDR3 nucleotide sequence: TGTGCCAGCAGCTCCCCGGCTAGCAGCGGCTACGAGCAGTACTTC.

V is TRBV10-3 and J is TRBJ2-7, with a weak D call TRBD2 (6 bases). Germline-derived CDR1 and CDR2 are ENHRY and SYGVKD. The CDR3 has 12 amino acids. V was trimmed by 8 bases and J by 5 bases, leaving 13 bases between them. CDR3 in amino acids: CAIGGNTDEQYF. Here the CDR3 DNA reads TGTGCCATCGGCGGGAATACAGACGAGCAGTACTTC.

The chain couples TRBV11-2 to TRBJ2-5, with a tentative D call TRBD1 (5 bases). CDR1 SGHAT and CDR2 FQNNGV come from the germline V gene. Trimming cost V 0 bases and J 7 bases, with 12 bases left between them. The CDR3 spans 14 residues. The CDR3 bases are TGTGCCAGCAGCTTAGAAGGGGCCCTAGGGACCCAGTACTTC. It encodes CASSLEGALGTQYF.

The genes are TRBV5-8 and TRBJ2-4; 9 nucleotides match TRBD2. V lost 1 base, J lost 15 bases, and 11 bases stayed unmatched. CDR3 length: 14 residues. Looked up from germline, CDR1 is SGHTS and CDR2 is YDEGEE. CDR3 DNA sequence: TGTGCCAGCAGCTTGTATAGCGGGGGCAGATTCCCGTACTTC. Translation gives CASSLYSGGRFPYF.

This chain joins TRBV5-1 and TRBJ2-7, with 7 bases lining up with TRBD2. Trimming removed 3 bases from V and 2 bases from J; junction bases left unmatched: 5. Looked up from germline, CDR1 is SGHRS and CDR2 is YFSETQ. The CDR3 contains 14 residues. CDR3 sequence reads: CASSSSGDPYEQYF. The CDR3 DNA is TGCGCCAGCAGCTCCAGCGGGGATCCCTACGAGCAGTACTTC.

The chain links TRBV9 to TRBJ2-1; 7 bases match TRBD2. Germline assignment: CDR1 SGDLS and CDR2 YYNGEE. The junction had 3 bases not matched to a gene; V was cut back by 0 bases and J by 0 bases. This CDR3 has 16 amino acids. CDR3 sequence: CASSVGGGTSYNEQFF. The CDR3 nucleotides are TGTGCCAGCAGCGTAGGGGGAGGGACCTCCTACAATGAGCAGTTCTTC. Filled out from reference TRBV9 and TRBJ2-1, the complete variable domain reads DSGVTQTPKHLITATGQRVTLRCSPRSGDLSVYWYQQSLDQGLQFLIQYYNGEERAKGNILERFSAQQFPDLHSELNLSSLELGDSALYFCASSVGGGTSYNEQFFGPGTRLTVL.

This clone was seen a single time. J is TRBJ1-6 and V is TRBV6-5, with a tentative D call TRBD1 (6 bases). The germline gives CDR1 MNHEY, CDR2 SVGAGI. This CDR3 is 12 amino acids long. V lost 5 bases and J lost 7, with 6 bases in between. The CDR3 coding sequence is TGTGCCAGCAGTCAGGGGAATTCACCCCTCCACTTT. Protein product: CASSQGNSPLHF.